This T cell receptor beta chain stems from a study of Graves' ophthalmopathy and Graves' hyperthyroidism. Study results and limitations: Blood also harbored most expanded thyroid clonotypes above 0.001 frequency.

The V and J ends lost 5 bases and 2 bases respectively, with 22 bases between them. The CDR3 runs to 18 residues. CDR1 is SNHLY and CDR2 is FYNNEI in the germline V gene. The authors amplified TCR beta CDR3 regions, and they did so from RNA transcripts for repertoire sequencing. The library came from an HTBI-primed first-round RT-PCR and a second-round multiplex PCR. TCRdb processed the multiplex PCR reads anew with MiXCR; each CDR3 protein has one entry. Altogether some 1.1 million distinct CDR3 sequences are present, 35% to 45% being singletons, with the ten largest covering 11%. In its sample, this clonotype was seen a few times. The antigen remains undetermined.

Sequenced material: peripheral blood or thyroid tissue (not recorded which). The TCR was taken from an adult man with Graves' hyperthyroidism. This chain joins TRBV2 and TRBJ1-5; TRBD1 is a possible D gene (6 bases). CDR3 region: CASSQGPISSEGNQPQHF. In DNA, the CDR3 is TGTGCCAGCAGTCAGGGGCCTATATCATCGGAGGGCAATCAGCCCCAGCATTTT.